A single T cell receptor (beta chain) is shown here with its context. The sample holds a few counts of this clonotype. This receptor's antigen is unknown. The input lacks base qualities; no much larger clone sits a single base away. The library was made by RACE. TCRdb shows the sequencer as NextSeq 500. During library preparation, unique molecular identifiers were attached to individual cDNA molecules so that TCRs could be counted in a quantitative, reproducible way. From each blood RNA sample, both TCR alpha and TCR beta chains were sequenced. The authors' pipeline ran thus. The median number of TCRs per sample was roughly 94,000, ranging from 23,224 to 690,600. V, J and CDR3 annotation of the TCR reads was carried out using the Decombinator software suite. For PS versus PT1 abundance plots, all samples were subsampled to the same number of TCRs (28,000). TCRs were defined as expanded if absent before sensitization and observed at least eight times at the 2-week time point. The public reads were reprocessed in TCRdb via fastp at Q25 and MiXCR, keeping in-frame beta chains. Merged by CDR3 protein, the rows form single entries marked with the most common genes and DNA. The V and J calls were determined by TCRdb, not by the authors. This sample holds some 51,000 distinct CDR3 sequences; roughly a tenth were observed only once. The top ten clonotypes cover around 14% of the sample.

This sample is part of a study of human T cells and chemical hapten exposure (dated by TCRdb to about 2021). With respect to the entire study: For sensitization, 2% DPC in acetone was applied to a 2 cm by 2 cm area of upper inner arm skin. Throughout the study period of 20 to 30 weeks, patients also received therapeutic DPC doses to the scalp every week. Patch testing on the upper back used Finn chambers containing 0.01% DPC, with scoring done after 6 days according to International Contact Dermatitis Research Group standards. Alopecia areata with under or over 50% scalp involvement, alopecia totalis and alopecia universalis were represented in the patient cohort, which was mostly female. The libraries were sequenced as a pool, and the TCR yield per sample differed mostly because of small variations in library volumes within the pool. This study followed changes in the peripheral blood TCR repertoire in vivo during primary and secondary sensitization of alopecia patients to the hapten diphenylcyclopropenone (DPC). Blood samples were taken from patients before sensitization (week 0) and at 2, 6 and about 24 weeks after DPC sensitization. Twenty-nine alopecia patients gave blood for TCR sequencing at one to four time points (pre-sensitization, 2, 6 and 24 weeks).

According to the study, the label for this sample's time point signals: pre-sensitization, week 0. This specimen's treatment or condition label, interpreted: therapeutic diphenylcyclopropenone sensitization with weekly scalp DPC. At each patch-test visit, blood was drawn before the patch test was applied. Patients were considered eligible if aged 18 to 70, diagnosed with alopecia and deemed suitable for DPC therapy, and patients were excluded if pregnant. Unfractionated whole blood was collected in Tempus Blood RNA tubes, and total RNA was extracted from that blood. General conclusions and limits of the study: Repeated subsampling changed both the strength of the expansion versus patch-test correlation and the threshold at which that correlation became significant. Because every patient had alopecia, a presumed autoimmune disease, the patients' immune response might differ from that of healthy individuals. Expanded TCRs formed significantly more large CDR3 similarity clusters than pre-sensitization or healthy control sets, consistent with antigen-driven responses. The number of TCRs above 1 in 1000 frequency did not change with DPC sensitization; there was no evidence of global repertoire structure alterations. Patch test score correlated positively with the number of PT1 expanded TCRs, reaching significance at thresholds 8, 16 and 32 but not at 4.

The CDR3 has 12 amino acids, counting the end cysteine and phenylalanine. The DNA shown is the 36-base CDR3, in frame from base 1. V loses 2 bases, J loses 4 bases, and the germline ends lie 9 bases apart. From a lookup of the germline V gene (reference sequence), CDR1 and CDR2 are DFQATT and SNEGSKA. The sample consisted of whole blood, taken in connection with sensitization to the hapten diphenylcyclopropenone (DPC). The chain is encoded by TRBV20-1 joined to TRBJ2-7, with TRBD2 tentatively as D gene (5 bases match). The TCR sequence derives from a woman aged 35 to 49 with alopecia areata. Some clones in this sample may be carry-over from other donors' samples. Here the CDR3 is given as CSARQGGYEQYF. The bases read TGCAGTGCTAGACAAGGAGGATACGAGCAGTACTTC.